Only a few counts were recorded for the clone carrying this TCR beta chain. The data were taken from a study of T cells after yellow fever vaccination. The ends were cut back, 6 bases at V and 2 bases at J, with 16 bases in the middle. The germline CDR1 and CDR2 sequences are MNHNS and SASEGT. The CDR3 has 15 residues. The TCR cDNA carried a universal primer site and UMIs from 5'RACE template switching. TCRdb ran MiXCR on the 5' RACE reads and lists one entry per CDR3 protein. The table has about 300,000 distinct CDR3 sequences, 6.8% seen once. The chain is built from TRBV6-1 and TRBJ1-2, with a tentative D call TRBD1 (6 bases). The specimen was PBMCs, collected more than 35 days after the first yellow fever vaccination. The source is a man aged 18-30 years who received the YFV17D yellow fever vaccine. The CDR3 DNA reads TGTGCCAGCAGCACCCATTCGACAGGCAACTATGGCTACACCTTC. It codes for CASSTHSTGNYGYTF.